This entry lists 24 T cell receptor beta chains sequenced from one sample in a study of response to subunit inactivated influenza vaccine. Via MiXCR, TCRdb re-called the RT-PCR reads, giving one row per CDR3 protein. The data contain more than 700,000 distinct CDR3 sequences, 20% to 25% of them singletons. Sample: PBMCs from blood, taken about 5 days after vaccination. The receptors here all came from a man in his forties or fifties who received an inactivated influenza vaccine.

The chain uses TRBV7-9 and TRBJ2-5; D is possibly TRBD1 (6 bases). CDR3 size: 14 residues. The germline V gene encodes CDR1 SEHNR and CDR2 FQNEAQ (reference sequence). V was shortened by 0 bases and J by 13 bases, with 18 bases between the two germline ends. The CDR3: CASSLATGNPSLYF. DNA of the CDR3: TGTGCCAGCAGCTTAGCTACAGGGAACCCGTCCTTGTACTTC. The variable domain in full, with the rest retrieved from reference TRBV7-9 and TRBJ2-5, is DTGVSQNPRHKITKRGQNVTFRCDPISEHNRLYWYRQTLGQGPEFLTYFQNEAQLEKSRLLSDRFSAERPKGSFSTLEIQRTEQGDSAMYLCASSLATGNPSLYFGPGTRLLVL.

This clonotype turned up a few times. This chain links TRBV24-1 with TRBJ2-5; D tentatively reads TRBD1 or TRBD2 (5 bases each). Per germline, CDR1 KGHDR and CDR2 SFDVKD. V shed 7 bases and J shed 2 bases, with 19 bases lying between them. The CDR3 sequence is 16 residues long. This CDR3 is CATRAPLRDGQETQYF. The DNA for the CDR3 is TGTGCCACCAGGGCGCCACTCCGGGACGGACAAGAGACCCAGTACTTC.

The sample holds a few counts of this clonotype. The rearrangement joins TRBV4-2 to TRBJ2-5, with TRBD2 matching 12 bases. Germline V gene data show CDR1 as LGHNA and CDR2 as YNFKEQ. CDR3 length equals 15 residues. Trimming removed 1 base from V and 5 bases from J; junction bases left unmatched: 2. This CDR3 reads CASSQASGGAETQYF. CDR3 sequence (DNA): TGTGCCAGCAGCCAAGCTAGCGGGGGGGCGGAGACCCAGTACTTC.

This chain links TRBV7-9 with TRBJ1-2; 11 bases map to TRBD1. With V trimmed by 1 base and J by 6 bases, 10 bases remained unmatched. Germline CDR1 and CDR2: SEHNR and FQNEAQ (reference sequence). The length of the CDR3 is 17 residues. Written as DNA, the CDR3 is TGTGCCAGCAGCTTAGTTTCCGGACAGGGGGCATGGGATGGCTACACCTTC. The encoded protein is CASSLVSGQGAWDGYTF. Combining the CDR3 with reference TRBV7-9 and TRBJ1-2 gives the whole variable domain DTGVSQNPRHKITKRGQNVTFRCDPISEHNRLYWYRQTLGQGPEFLTYFQNEAQLEKSRLLSDRFSAERPKGSFSTLEIQRTEQGDSAMYLCASSLVSGQGAWDGYTFGSGTRLTVV.

This clonotype was counted a few times. The chain joins TRBV12-3 or TRBV12-4 to TRBJ1-2, with no clear D. The V gene lost 5 bases and the J gene lost 7 bases, with 20 bases spanning the gap. CDR3 length equals 15 residues. The CDR3 spells CASSLDLRSYGGYTF. In DNA, the CDR3 is TGTGCCAGCAGTCTTGACCTCAGGAGTTATGGTGGCTACACCTTC.

V is TRBV24-1 and J is TRBJ2-3; D perhaps matches TRBD1 (5 bases). This CDR3 is 15 amino acids long. Germline V gene data show CDR1 as KGHDR and CDR2 as SFDVKD. Trimming left V 3 bases short and J 6 bases short, with 15 bases between. The CDR3 DNA reads as TGTGCCACCAGTGATCGAAAGGCTCACAGGGATACGCAGTATTTT. It is translated as CATSDRKAHRDTQYF.

This clonotype was recorded a few times. The chain links TRBV18 to TRBJ2-5; D is ambiguous. Germline V CDR1 and CDR2: KGHSH, LQKENI. This CDR3 contains 14 residues. V was clipped by 0 bases and J by 9 bases, with 14 bases between them. CDR3 in amino acids: CASSPPSLLGAQYF. The CDR3 coding sequence is TGTGCCAGCTCACCACCATCCCTTCTTGGGGCCCAGTACTTC.

The V gene is TRBV10-3, the J gene TRBJ2-5, with D possibly being TRBD1 (5 bases). Germline V gene sequence: CDR1 ENHRY, CDR2 SYGVKD. This CDR3 comprises 13 residues. The V end was cut by 5 bases, the J end by 3 bases, with 10 bases between. CDR3 sequence: CAISLQAEETQYF. Here the CDR3 DNA reads TGTGCCATCAGTCTACAGGCGGAAGAGACCCAGTACTTC.

The V and J genes are TRBV5-5 and TRBJ1-2, with 8 bases identical to TRBD1. CDR1 and CDR2 from the germline V gene are SGHKS and YYEKEE (reference sequence). This CDR3 is 15 amino acids long. Losses at the gene ends were 3 bases for V and 7 bases for J; bases not matched to a gene: 11. CDR3 region: CASSSLTDRGRGYTF. In DNA, the CDR3 is TGTGCCAGCAGCTCCCTTACCGACAGGGGACGTGGCTACACCTTC.

The sample holds a few counts of this clonotype. The chain recombines TRBV12-3 or TRBV12-4 with TRBJ2-1, with a weak D call TRBD2 (6 bases). CDR3 length: 16 residues. V gave up 1 base and J gave up 3 bases, with 13 bases separating them. In DNA form, the CDR3 reads TGTGCCAGCAGTTTAGGCACCGGGACTCTCTACAATGAGCAGTTCTTC. The encoded protein is CASSLGTGTLYNEQFF.

This clonotype came up a few times. The CDR3 protein is CATSRMKDREVEQFF. The CDR3 DNA sequence: TGTGCCACCAGCAGGATGAAGGACAGGGAGGTTGAGCAGTTCTTC. The chain has TRBV15 and TRBJ2-1; 8 nucleotides line up with TRBD1. The CDR3 length is 15 residues. The germline gives CDR1 LNHNV, CDR2 YYDKDF (reference sequence). The junction had 10 bases not matched to a gene; V was cut back by 3 bases and J by 9 bases. The full variable domain, its missing parts supplied by reference TRBV15 and TRBJ2-1, is DAMVIQNPRYQVTQFGKPVTLSCSQTLNHNVMYWYQQKSSQAPKLLFHYYDKDFNNEADTPDNFQSRRPNTSFCFLDIRSPGLGDTAMYLCATSRMKDREVEQFFGPGTRLTVL.

This clonotype was detected only a few times. The chain couples TRBV12-3 or TRBV12-4 to TRBJ2-3; TRBD1 matches 7 bases. The V segment lost 6 bases and the J segment 0 bases; nucleotides outside the gene matches: 12. The CDR3 loop spans 17 amino acids. CDR3 protein: CASSPEGASSSTDTQYF. The CDR3 nucleotides read TGTGCCAGCAGCCCAGAGGGGGCCTCGAGTAGCACAGATACGCAGTATTTT.

Only a few counts were recorded for this clonotype. The chain carries TRBV4-2 and TRBJ2-3, with TRBD2 as a possible D gene (5 bases). V shed 1 base and J shed 1 base, with 9 bases lying between them. The germline CDR1 and CDR2 sequences are LGHNA and YNFKEQ. The length of the CDR3 is 15 residues. CDR3 protein: CASSQGEIRTDTQYF. The CDR3 DNA reads TGTGCCAGCAGCCAAGGGGAGATTCGCACAGATACGCAGTATTTT.

This clonotype was picked up a small number of times. V gene TRBV5-5 combines with J gene TRBJ1-2; D possibly corresponds to TRBD1 (6 bases). V lost 5 bases and J 7 bases, leaving 27 bases between the germline ends. CDR3 size: 17 residues. Germline V gene sequence: CDR1 SGHKS, CDR2 YYEKEE (reference sequence). The CDR3 DNA follows: TGTGCCAGCAGTCTTCAGACGTCGGACAGCAATATAGGTGGCTACACCTTC. Protein sequence: CASSLQTSDSNIGGYTF.

This clonotype came up many times. This rearrangement joins TRBV20-1 to TRBJ1-1, with a weak D call TRBD1 (5 bases). This CDR3 spans 13 amino acids. V was clipped by 6 bases and J by 5 bases, with 16 bases between them. Per germline, CDR1 DFQATT and CDR2 SNEGSKA (reference sequence). The CDR3 DNA reads TGCAGTGCCTGGAGCCAGGGACGGACTGAAGCTTTCTTT. Translating gives CSAWSQGRTEAFF.

This clonotype has just a few counts. The rearrangement links TRBV5-1 to TRBJ2-5; D unresolved. V dropped 0 bases and J dropped 2 bases, with 8 bases sitting between them. The germline CDR1 and CDR2 sequences are SGHRS and YFSETQ. The CDR3 length is 14 residues. Here the CDR3 DNA reads TGCGCCAGCAGCTTGGCGATTACTCAAGAGACCCAGTACTTC. This encodes CASSLAITQETQYF.

CDR3 loop: CASSFVRSYEQYF. As DNA, the CDR3 is TGTGCCAGCAGTTTCGTGCGGTCCTACGAGCAGTACTTC. The gene calls are TRBV28 and TRBJ2-7, with D unclear. CDR3 length equals 13 residues. The V gene's germline CDR1 is MDHEN and CDR2 SYDVKM. V lost 3 bases, J lost 1 base, and 7 bases lay in between.

Only a few counts were recorded for this clonotype. The chain combines TRBV7-2 with TRBJ2-1; TRBD1 might be the D (6 bases). CDR3 size: 14 residues. V was cut by 8 bases and J by 4 bases, with 15 bases left in between. Per the germline V gene, CDR1 is SGHTA and CDR2 is FQGNSA. The CDR3 bases are TGTGCCAGCTTGCTGGGGGCGGAATACAATGAGCAGTTCTTC. The encoded protein is CASLLGAEYNEQFF. Drawing the rest from reference TRBV7-2 and TRBJ2-1, the complete variable domain is GAGVSQSPSNKVTEKGKDVELRCDPISGHTALYWYRQSLGQGLEFLIYFQGNSAPDKSGLPSDRFSAERTGGSVSTLTIQRTQQEDSAVYLCASLLGAEYNEQFFGPGTRLTVL.

The V call is TRBV20-1, the J call TRBJ1-5; TRBD1 agrees at 7 bases. V trimming: 6 bases; J trimming: 7 bases; junction bases outside the gene matches: 12. This CDR3 contains 14 residues. The germline CDR1 and CDR2 sequences are DFQATT and SNEGSKA (reference sequence). The CDR3 DNA sequence: TGCAGTGCCGTTGGGGACAGAGGGAACCAGCCCCAGCATTTT. Amino acids: CSAVGDRGNQPQHF.

This chain links TRBV12-3 or TRBV12-4 with TRBJ2-3, with D possibly being TRBD2 (6 bases). Trimming pared 3 bases from V and 8 bases from J, leaving 12 bases between. The CDR3 is 13 amino acids. CDR3: CASSLRGTGTQYF. The CDR3 DNA is TGTGCCAGCAGTTTGCGGGGAACTGGTACGCAGTATTTT.

This clonotype was detected only a few times. CDR3 region: CASSEMEETLYGYTF. The CDR3 region has the DNA TGCGCCAGCAGCGAAATGGAAGAGACTCTATATGGCTACACCTTC. The rearrangement uses TRBV4-1 and TRBJ1-2, with D unresolved. Germline CDR1 reads MGHRA; CDR2 reads YSYEKL. The ends were cut back, 5 bases at V and 5 bases at J, with 18 bases in the middle. This CDR3 has 15 amino acids.

In its sample, this clonotype was seen a few times. The chain joins TRBV29-1 to TRBJ1-1; TRBD1 aligns across 7 bases. V lost 4 bases and J lost 1; bases outside the gene matches: 3. Germline values: CDR1 SQVTM, CDR2 ANQGSEA. CDR3 length: 13 residues. The CDR3 sequence: CSVVDRANTEAFF. The CDR3 DNA reads TGCAGCGTTGTTGACAGGGCGAACACTGAAGCTTTCTTT.

At least ten counts were recorded for this clonotype. This sequence joins TRBV4-3 and TRBJ2-3, with a weak D call TRBD2 (5 bases). This CDR3 region has 17 residues. The V gene's germline CDR1 is LGHNA and CDR2 YSLEER. Trimming shortened V by 0 bases and J by 4 bases, and 17 bases separated the two germline ends. The CDR3 sequence: CASSQDGGTRGSDTQYF. In nucleotides, the CDR3 is TGCGCCAGCAGCCAAGATGGCGGCACACGGGGATCAGATACGCAGTATTTT.

V and J are TRBV6-1 and TRBJ2-1; D remains unclear. The CDR3 length is 13 residues. Germline values: CDR1 MNHNS, CDR2 SASEGT. Trimming took 6 bases from V and 3 from J, leaving 9 bases between them. CDR3 amino acids: CASRVPGYNEQFF. CDR3 sequence (DNA): TGTGCCAGCAGAGTGCCCGGCTACAATGAGCAGTTCTTC.